One and the same sample provided the 27 T cell receptor beta chains below, sequenced in a study of glioma-infiltrating T cells. The iRepertoire nested amplicon-rescue multiplex PCR amplified TCR alpha and beta CDR3s from RNA. TCRdb re-called the multiplex PCR reads through MiXCR, storing one row per CDR3 protein. Seen here are approximately 120,000 distinct CDR3 sequences, approximately 26% observed once, and the top ten hold 30% to 35%. Source material: glioma tissue, nonneoplastic brain tissue, or PBMCs (not recorded which). Source of these receptors: a human donor with low-grade glioma or glioblastoma, undergoing nonglioma brain surgery, or in good health (not recorded which).

The V gene is TRBV12-3 or TRBV12-4, the J gene TRBJ1-5; the D gene is possibly TRBD1 (6 bases). The CDR3 is made up of 13 amino acids. Trimming stripped 2 bases from V and 7 bases from J, with 9 bases between. CDR3 sequence reads: CASSLRGEQPQHF. The CDR3 nucleotides are TGTGCCAGCAGTTTAAGGGGGGAACAGCCCCAGCATTTT.

In regard to this clonotype: This may arise from a read error, as a much more abundant clone is one base away. This chain joins TRBV9 and TRBJ1-2, with D hard to call. The germline V and J ends were trimmed by 2 bases and 4 bases, with 12 bases remaining between them. This CDR3 is 14 amino acids long. The germline V gene encodes CDR1 SGDLS and CDR2 YYNGEE. The CDR3 coding sequence is TGTGCCAGCAGCGTCGAAGGAGCTCTCTATGGCTACACCTTC. Translated: CASSVEGALYGYTF.

This clonotype was recorded many times. This chain's CDR3 is CSATGTSGNNEQFF. As DNA, the CDR3 is TGCAGTGCAACCGGGACTAGCGGGAACAATGAGCAGTTCTTC. The J gene is TRBJ2-1, the V gene TRBV20-1; the match to TRBD2 covers 13 bases. The CDR3 runs 14 residues. Trimming took 6 bases from V and 5 from J; bases not matched to a gene: 4. Germline CDR1 reads DFQATT; CDR2 reads SNEGSKA (reference sequence).

This clonotype was recorded at least ten times. The chain recombines TRBV6-2 or TRBV6-3 with TRBJ1-5; the D gene is possibly TRBD1 (5 bases). Germline V gene data show CDR1 as MNHEY and CDR2 as SVGEGT. The V end lost 1 base, the J end lost 11 bases, and 24 bases lay between the germline ends. CDR3 length equals 17 residues. Here the CDR3 reads CASSYYPGPRGLYAQHF. DNA of the CDR3: TGTGCCAGCAGTTACTATCCGGGACCCCGCGGCCTCTATGCCCAGCATTTT.

There are many counts of this clonotype. This chain uses TRBV5-1 with TRBJ2-3, with D perhaps matching TRBD2 (6 bases). Germline loops: CDR1 SGHRS, CDR2 YFSETQ. The CDR3 is made up of 16 amino acids. V was clipped by 6 bases and J by 2 bases, with 19 bases between them. The CDR3 spells CASTRRGGGNTDTQYF. CDR3 coding DNA: TGCGCCAGCACCCGGCGGGGTGGGGGAAACACAGATACGCAGTATTTT.

V gene TRBV5-1 combines with J gene TRBJ2-1; 13 bases match TRBD2. CDR1 and CDR2 (germline): SGHRS, YFSETQ. After removal of 0 bases from V and 2 bases from J, the junction contained 5 bases not matched to a gene. The CDR3 is made up of 18 amino acids. The CDR3 sequence: CASSLAPGTSGTYNEQFF. CDR3 DNA: TGCGCCAGCAGCTTGGCCCCCGGGACTAGCGGGACCTACAATGAGCAGTTCTTC.

This clonotype was counted only a few times. A junction boundary mismatches the germline segment, possibly from a read error. The chain is built from TRBV18 and TRBJ2-2, with D tentatively TRBD2 (5 bases). The CDR3 length is 13 residues. The germline V gene encodes CDR1 KGHSH and CDR2 LQKENI. This CDR3 reads CASPPKGSGELFF. CDR3 DNA sequence: TGTGCCAGCCCACCAAAAGGGAGCGGGGAGCTGTTTTTT.

The chain is built from TRBV7-2 and TRBJ2-1; 11 nucleotides align to TRBD2. Germline V gives CDR1 SGHTA, CDR2 FQGNSA. J lost 14 bases, V lost 1 base, and 7 bases had no gene match. This CDR3 spans 14 amino acids. CDR3 protein: CASSLVGLAGGEFF. DNA for the CDR3: TGTGCCAGCAGCTTAGTAGGCCTAGCGGGAGGAGAGTTCTTC.

This clonotype was recorded many times. For the CDR3, the DNA is TGTGCCAGCTCACCACTAGGGGTGGACACTGAAGCTTTCTTT. Translation gives CASSPLGVDTEAFF. V usage is TRBV18 and J usage is TRBJ1-1; maybe TRBD1 (5 bases). The CDR3 has 14 amino acids. Trimming cost V 1 base and J 3 bases, with 9 bases left between them. CDR1 is KGHSH, CDR2 LQKENI, per germline.

At least ten counts were recorded for this clonotype. The chain links TRBV2 to TRBJ2-2; D remains ambiguous. The CDR3 runs to 11 residues. CDR1 SNHLY and CDR2 FYNNEI come from the germline V gene. V lost 10 bases, J lost 2 bases, and 5 bases lay in between. CDR3 protein: CATLNTGELFF. The DNA of the CDR3 is TGTGCCACCCTCAACACCGGGGAGCTGTTTTTT.

A single count supports this clonotype. A junction end diverges from the germline sequence, so it may reflect a read error. The chain carries TRBV6-1 and TRBJ2-1; D unresolved. There are 13 residues in the CDR3. Germline values: CDR1 MNHNS, CDR2 SASEGT. The CDR3 here is CSSAGGNHNEQFF. The CDR3 region has the DNA TGTTCCAGTGCAGGCGGCAACCACAATGAGCAGTTCTTC.

This clonotype was detected many times. The chain is built from TRBV10-3 and TRBJ1-1, with D maybe TRBD1 (6 bases). Germline V lookup: CDR1 ENHRY, CDR2 SYGVKD. The CDR3 consists of 13 residues. Trimming cost V 6 bases and J 3 bases, with 11 bases left between them. In nucleotides, the CDR3 is TGTGCCATCAGAGCTGCAGGGGACACTGAAGCTTTCTTT. Translation: CAIRAAGDTEAFF.

In this sample, this clonotype turned up a few times. The V and J genes are TRBV19 and TRBJ2-5; tentatively, D is TRBD2 (5 bases). CDR3 length: 16 amino acids. V was shortened by 6 bases and J by 2 bases, with 19 bases between the two germline ends. Germline CDR1 LNHDA, CDR2 SQIVND (reference sequence). CDR3 DNA sequence: TGTGCCAGTAGGCGCTCCCCTCTAGCTGGGCAAGAGACCCAGTACTTC. As protein: CASRRSPLAGQETQYF.

This clonotype has ten or more counts. V and J are TRBV12-3 or TRBV12-4 and TRBJ2-3; TRBD2 matches 15 bases. Trimming removed 6 bases from V and 2 bases from J; junction bases left unmatched: 15. There are 20 residues in the CDR3. CDR3 in DNA: TGTGCCAGCAGCCCTCCCCGCCGGGGACTAGCGGGGGGCAACACAGATACGCAGTATTTT. Protein sequence: CASSPPRRGLAGGNTDTQYF.

This clonotype was observed at least ten times. This CDR3 reads CASSPPNYYGYTF. CDR3 nucleotides: TGTGCCAGCAGCCCTCCCAACTACTATGGCTACACCTTC. This chain joins TRBV7-9 and TRBJ1-2, with no clear D. The CDR3 is 13 amino acids. The germline V and J ends were trimmed by 5 bases and 3 bases, with 10 bases remaining between them. The germline gives CDR1 SEHNR, CDR2 FQNEAQ (reference sequence).

As for this clonotype: This may stem from a read error, because a much larger clone lies one nucleotide away. The J gene is TRBJ2-7, the V gene TRBV7-9; 7 positions match TRBD1. The germline V gene has CDR1 SEHNR and CDR2 FQNEAQ (reference sequence). V lost 1 base, J lost 8 bases, and 8 bases stayed unmatched. The CDR3 spans 14 residues. The CDR3 DNA follows: TGTGCCAGCAGCTTAGGAGGGAGAGGGGGCCAGCAGTACTTC. It encodes CASSLGGRGGQQYF.

This clonotype has ten or more counts. The chain couples TRBV6-2 or TRBV6-3 to TRBJ2-7; 8 positions match TRBD1. J gave up 3 bases and V 2 bases, and 12 bases lay outside the gene matches. This CDR3 is built from 17 residues. The germline gives CDR1 MNHEY, CDR2 SVGEGT. The DNA of the CDR3 is TGTGCCAGCAGTTACCCTAACCACAGGGGGAGTAGCTACGAGCAGTACTTC. Amino acids: CASSYPNHRGSSYEQYF.

This clonotype was counted at least ten times. This rearrangement joins TRBV7-9 to TRBJ2-1; TRBD2 might be the D (7 bases). V gave up 5 bases and J gave up 16 bases, with 18 bases separating them. The germline V gene has CDR1 SEHNR and CDR2 FQNEAQ (reference sequence). This CDR3 is built from 12 residues. The CDR3: CASSPDRGGEFF. CDR3 DNA: TGTGCCAGCAGCCCCGATAGGGGGGGCGAATTCTTC.

This clonotype has at least ten counts. The chain links TRBV11-3 to TRBJ1-6, with D perhaps TRBD1 (5 bases). Germline CDR1 reads SGHNT; CDR2 reads YENEEA. This CDR3 has 14 amino acids. Trimming took off 4 bases at V and 1 base at J, with 5 bases between the two ends. The CDR3 protein is CASSWGSYNSPLHF. The DNA of the CDR3 is TGTGCCAGCAGCTGGGGGTCCTATAATTCACCCCTCCACTTT.

This clonotype appeared many times. This chain joins TRBV10-3 and TRBJ2-5, with a tentative D call TRBD1 (6 bases). Germline V gene data show CDR1 as ENHRY and CDR2 as SYGVKD. V was cut by 2 bases and J by 9 bases, with 19 bases left in between. The CDR3 totals 15 residues. The CDR3 is CAISEPGTGPGAQYF. The CDR3 DNA reads TGTGCCATCAGTGAGCCAGGAACGGGGCCAGGGGCCCAGTACTTC.

Ten or more counts support this clonotype. V gene TRBV12-3 or TRBV12-4 combines with J gene TRBJ1-2, with D hard to call. CDR3 length: 14 amino acids. V gave up 1 base and J gave up 3 bases, with 9 bases separating them. The chain's CDR3 is CASSLGGPHYGYTF. The CDR3 coding sequence is TGTGCCAGCAGTTTAGGCGGCCCTCACTATGGCTACACCTTC.

This clonotype was detected many times. As DNA, the CDR3 is TGTGCCAGCAGCTTAGTTGGGCAAGGCGCACCCCTCCACTTT. Its translation: CASSLVGQGAPLHF. The chain is built from TRBV11-2 and TRBJ1-6; the D is unclear. CDR1 is SGHAT, CDR2 FQNNGV, per germline. The CDR3 sequence is 14 residues long. V was trimmed by 1 base and J by 11 bases, leaving 12 bases between them.

The sample holds many counts of this clonotype. The gene calls are TRBV20-1 and TRBJ2-7, with D hard to call. Germline V gene data show CDR1 as DFQATT and CDR2 as SNEGSKA (reference sequence). V was clipped by 5 bases and J by 9 bases, with 14 bases between them. This CDR3 has 11 amino acids. The CDR3 DNA reads as TGCAGTGCTCCCGGGTACCCGGGGCAGTACTTC. This encodes CSAPGYPGQYF.

This clonotype was seen repeatedly, ten times or more. The chain joins TRBV9 to TRBJ1-1; TRBD1 agrees at 8 bases. The ends lost 4 bases at V and 5 bases at J; junction bases unmatched: 10. The CDR3 is 15 amino acids. Germline CDR1 reads SGDLS; CDR2 reads YYNGEE. CDR3 sequence reads: CASSPDRGAGTEAFF. Written as DNA, the CDR3 is TGTGCCAGCAGCCCCGACAGGGGAGCGGGGACTGAAGCTTTCTTT.

This clonotype appeared many times. The rearrangement links TRBV29-1 to TRBJ1-2, with 11 bases that match TRBD1. Germline CDR1 reads SQVTM; CDR2 reads ANQGSEA. The CDR3 has 13 residues. With V trimmed by 4 bases and J by 2 bases, 0 bases remained unmatched. CDR3 coding DNA: TGCAGCGTTGGGGACAGGGGGAACTATGGCTACACCTTC. Protein: CSVGDRGNYGYTF.

V usage is TRBV12-3 or TRBV12-4 and J usage is TRBJ2-3; a weak D match, TRBD1 (6 bases). CDR3 length: 13 amino acids. Trimming shortened V by 5 bases and J by 6 bases, and 12 bases separated the two germline ends. In nucleotides, the CDR3 is TGTGCCAGCAGTCCGACAGGTATTGATACGCAGTATTTT. Protein product: CASSPTGIDTQYF.

This clonotype was counted at least ten times. The chain employs TRBV3-1 and TRBJ1-6; 7 bases are shared with TRBD1. The CDR3 spans 15 residues. Germline CDR1 LGHDT, CDR2 YNNKEL (reference sequence). J gave up 10 bases and V 1 base, and 7 bases lay outside the gene matches. The CDR3 region is CASSQAAQGRSPLHF. CDR3 DNA: TGTGCCAGCAGCCAAGCGGCACAGGGGAGGTCACCCCTCCACTTT.